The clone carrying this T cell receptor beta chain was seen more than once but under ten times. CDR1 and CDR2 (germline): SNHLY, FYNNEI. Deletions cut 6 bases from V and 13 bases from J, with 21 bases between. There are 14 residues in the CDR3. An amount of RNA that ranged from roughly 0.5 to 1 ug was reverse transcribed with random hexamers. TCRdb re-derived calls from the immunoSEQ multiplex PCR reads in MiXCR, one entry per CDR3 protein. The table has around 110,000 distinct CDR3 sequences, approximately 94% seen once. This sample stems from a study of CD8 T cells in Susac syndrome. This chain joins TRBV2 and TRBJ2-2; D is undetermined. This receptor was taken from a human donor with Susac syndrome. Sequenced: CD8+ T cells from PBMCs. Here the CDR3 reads CASSAGLGGRLLFF. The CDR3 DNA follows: TGTGCCAGCAGCGCCGGTCTGGGTGGCAGACTGCTGTTTTTT.